The clone carrying this T cell receptor beta chain has only one observation. These data are taken from a study of blood T cell repertoires in COVID-19. Participants' own reports of clinical history determined their cohort assignment. Per the original methods: It was from reference gene primer amplification that nucleated cell counts were estimated. Generated by immunoSEQ multiplex PCR, the TCRdb table keeps only in-frame clones and is missing some. V, J and clone size are those of that table, while D and trimming were read from the DNA. The sample comprises roughly 250,000 clones, around 87% of which are singletons, and about 1.5% rests with the top ten. This CDR3 contains 13 residues. Germline V gene data show CDR1 as MNHEY and CDR2 as SMNVEV (reference sequence). Deletions cut 7 bases from V and 6 bases from J, with 13 bases between.

Material: PBMCs or T cells enriched from blood (not recorded which). The source of this sequence is a woman between 50 and 59 years old who had recovered from COVID-19. The rearrangement joins TRBV27 to TRBJ2-1; a possible D gene is TRBD1 (5 bases). Here the CDR3 reads CASTSPGANEQFF. The CDR3 bases are TGTGCCAGCACCTCCCCTGGGGCCAATGAGCAGTTCTTC.